This TCR beta chain derives from a study of blood T cells in healthy people across ages. General study findings and limits: Older individuals had lower TCR beta diversity per million T cells (the decline was roughly linear).

As for this clonotype: Its specificity is unknown.

This CDR3 has 14 amino acids. The germline CDR1 and CDR2 sequences are DFQATT and SNEGSKA (reference sequence). Unmatched junction bases numbered 7, after V lost 6 bases and J lost 7 bases. Using a J-beta primer mix together with a sample-barcoded 5' primer, a second PCR was run for about 6 to 12 cycles. TCRdb processed the 5' RACE reads anew with MiXCR; each CDR3 protein has one entry. Found here are under 850,000 distinct CDR3 sequences, 35% to 40% of them singletons; the top ten hold approximately 12%. This rearrangement joins TRBV20-1 to TRBJ2-2; 11 nucleotides match TRBD2. The specimen was blood. This TCR came from a man in his late teens or twenties in good health. CDR3 amino acids: CSAVAGGPGGELFF. The CDR3 DNA is TGCAGTGCAGTAGCGGGGGGGCCTGGCGGGGAGCTGTTTTTT.